These 21 T cell receptor beta chains came from one sample sequenced in a study of response to subunit inactivated influenza vaccine. TCRdb fed the RT-PCR reads into MiXCR, producing one record per CDR3 protein. The sample shows 700,000 to 900,000 distinct CDR3 sequences, 21% of them seen only once. The starting material was PBMCs from blood, obtained 5 days after vaccination. Receptors were obtained from a man over 45 who received an inactivated influenza vaccine.

This clonotype was detected only a few times. The chain combines TRBV5-1 with TRBJ2-1, with 10 nucleotides matching TRBD1. CDR1 and CDR2 from the germline V gene are SGHRS and YFSETQ. The CDR3 contains 15 residues. Unmatched junction bases numbered 7, after V lost 4 bases and J lost 6 bases. The CDR3 region has the DNA TGCGCCAGCAGCCTCGGACAGGGGGGCTCCAATGAGCAGTTCTTC. Translated, it gives CASSLGQGGSNEQFF.

A few counts support this clonotype. The chain recombines TRBV12-3 or TRBV12-4 with TRBJ1-5, with D maybe TRBD1 (6 bases). V lost 3 bases to trimming and J lost 4 bases, with 10 bases between them. The CDR3 is 14 amino acids. CDR3 coding DNA: TGTGCCAGCAGTTTTAGGACAGTAAATCAGCCCCAGCATTTT. This codes for CASSFRTVNQPQHF.

This clonotype was counted at least ten times. The chain's CDR3 is CASSFTGRNSPLHF. As DNA, the CDR3 is TGCGCCAGCAGCTTTACCGGGAGAAATTCACCCCTCCACTTT. The chain joins TRBV5-1 to TRBJ1-6; D ambiguous. Germline-derived CDR1 and CDR2 are SGHRS and YFSETQ. This CDR3 has 14 amino acids. Trimming pared 2 bases from V and 7 bases from J, leaving 10 bases between.

This clonotype has only a few counts. This rearrangement joins TRBV6-1 to TRBJ1-5, with TRBD1 identical over 7 bases. This CDR3 has 16 amino acids. The junction had 9 bases not matched to a gene; V was cut back by 7 bases and J by 0 bases. Germline CDR1 reads MNHNS; CDR2 reads SASEGT. CDR3 amino acids: CASNPGQLNSNQPQHF. The CDR3 region has the DNA TGTGCCAGCAATCCGGGACAGCTCAATAGCAATCAGCCCCAGCATTTT.

The chain is built from TRBV29-1 and TRBJ2-7; D gene uncertain. V lost 4 bases to trimming and J lost 2 bases, with 15 bases between them. The CDR3 runs 14 residues. Germline V lookup: CDR1 SQVTM, CDR2 ANQGSEA. The CDR3 is CSVVPGRSAYEQYF. CDR3 coding DNA: TGCAGCGTTGTCCCTGGGCGGTCGGCCTACGAGCAGTACTTC.

CDR3 DNA: TGTGCCAGCATTAAGACAGAGGGAAACTATGGCTACACCTTC. Its translation: CASIKTEGNYGYTF. V gene TRBV6-5 combines with J gene TRBJ1-2; maybe TRBD1 (5 bases). V was trimmed by 7 bases and J by 2 bases, leaving 14 bases between them. CDR1 and CDR2 from the germline V gene are MNHEY and SVGAGI. The CDR3 extends over 14 amino acids.

The table lists this clonotype with a few counts. The V and J genes are TRBV28 and TRBJ2-7; perhaps TRBD1 as D (5 bases). The V and J ends lost 1 base and 0 bases respectively, with 13 bases between them. Germline loops: CDR1 MDHEN, CDR2 SYDVKM. This CDR3 region has 16 residues. The DNA for the CDR3 is TGTGCCAGCAGTTTATTTGAGGCAGGGTTCTCCTACGAGCAGTACTTC. This sequence encodes CASSLFEAGFSYEQYF.

The table lists this clonotype with a few counts. V usage is TRBV5-6 and J usage is TRBJ2-5; D gene unclear. Germline CDR1 and CDR2: SGHDT and YYEEEE. The length of the CDR3 is 14 residues. The V gene lost 0 bases and the J gene lost 5 bases, with 11 bases spanning the gap. Here the CDR3 reads CASSLGWVGETQYF. CDR3 in DNA: TGTGCCAGCAGCTTGGGCTGGGTTGGCGAGACCCAGTACTTC. Together with reference TRBV5-6 and TRBJ2-5, the CDR3 gives the full variable domain: DAGVTQSPTHLIKTRGQQVTLRCSPKSGHDTVSWYQQALGQGPQFIFQYYEEEERQRGNFPDRFSGHQFPNYSSELNVNALLLGDSALYLCASSLGWVGETQYFGPGTRLLVL.

The genes are TRBV20-1 and TRBJ2-5, with a possible D match to TRBD2 (6 bases). Trimming cost V 3 bases and J 0 bases, with 17 bases left between them. The CDR3 sequence is 16 residues long. The V gene's germline CDR1 is DFQATT and CDR2 SNEGSKA (reference sequence). The CDR3 is CSARALRGAYQETQYF. CDR3 in DNA: TGCAGTGCTAGGGCTTTGCGGGGCGCCTACCAAGAGACCCAGTACTTC.

This rearrangement joins TRBV11-2 to TRBJ2-5; D is ambiguous. The CDR3 runs 13 residues. The V end was cut by 4 bases, the J end by 0 bases, with 6 bases between. CDR1 and CDR2 (germline): SGHAT, FQNNGV. The CDR3 DNA follows: TGTGCCAGCAGCTCAGAGTACCAAGAGACCCAGTACTTC. Translation gives CASSSEYQETQYF.

The chain joins TRBV12-3 or TRBV12-4 to TRBJ1-2; the D gene is possibly TRBD1 (5 bases). The CDR3 has 15 amino acids. The ends were cut back, 6 bases at V and 1 base at J, with 15 bases in the middle. The CDR3 coding sequence is TGTGCCAGCAGGGCGGGGACGGCCCTTAACTATGGCTACACCTTC. It is translated as CASRAGTALNYGYTF.

This clonotype was seen more than once but under ten times. The CDR3 here is CASSLARETTGELFF. The DNA for the CDR3 is TGTGCCAGCAGCTTAGCTAGAGAAACAACCGGGGAGCTGTTTTTT. V and J are TRBV7-2 and TRBJ2-2; D unclear. CDR3 length: 15 amino acids. Germline V gives CDR1 SGHTA, CDR2 FQGNSA. Deletions cut 0 bases from V and 5 bases from J, with 10 bases between.

Concerning this clonotype itself: Its ends do not fully match the called genes, so a read error is possible. V usage is TRBV11-2 and J usage is TRBJ2-5; TRBD2 matches 7 bases. Germline values: CDR1 SGHAT, CDR2 FQNNGV. The CDR3 has 16 residues. CDR3 amino acids: CASSLVGGILQETRYF. CDR3 bases: TGTGCCAGCAGCTTAGTGGGGGGGATTCTCCAAGAGACCCGGTACTTC.

This clonotype showed up just a few times. The V gene is TRBV7-8, the J gene TRBJ2-3, with 8 bases fitting TRBD1. Per germline, CDR1 SGHVS and CDR2 FQNEAQ. This CDR3 has 15 residues. Trimming cost V 5 bases and J 3 bases; bases outside gene matches: 7. The CDR3 bases are TGTGCCAGCAGCGCTCGGACAGGGTTTACAGATACGCAGTATTTT. It translates to CASSARTGFTDTQYF.

This clonotype has just a few counts. In nucleotides, the CDR3 is TGCGCCAGCAGCGTACGACAGGGTTCCTACGAGCAGTACTTC. This gives the protein CASSVRQGSYEQYF. The rearrangement uses TRBV4-3 and TRBJ2-7, with 7 bases lining up with TRBD1. Trimming at V came to 5 bases and at J to 1 base, leaving 5 bases not matched to a gene. Germline V gene sequence: CDR1 LGHNA, CDR2 YSLEER. CDR3 size: 14 residues.

This clonotype occurred a few times. This chain uses TRBV6-2 or TRBV6-3 with TRBJ2-7; 7 nucleotides line up with TRBD1. The germline CDR1 and CDR2 sequences are MNHEY and SVGEGT. The CDR3 loop spans 15 amino acids. J was trimmed by 2 bases and V by 2 bases; bases with no gene match: 6. The CDR3 protein is CASSYRTGEPYEQYF. DNA for the CDR3: TGTGCCAGCAGTTACCGGACAGGTGAACCCTACGAGCAGTACTTC.

The chain links TRBV7-9 to TRBJ2-2; 7 positions agree with TRBD1. The CDR3 totals 16 residues. CDR1 SEHNR and CDR2 FQNEAQ come from the germline V gene (reference sequence). Unmatched junction bases numbered 10, after V lost 5 bases and J lost 4 bases. The CDR3 protein is CASSPPIDRATGELFF. The CDR3 DNA sequence: TGTGCCAGCAGCCCCCCCATCGACAGGGCCACCGGGGAGCTGTTTTTT.

This clonotype has more than one count but fewer than ten. The chain combines TRBV6-2 or TRBV6-3 with TRBJ2-7, with a possible D match to TRBD1 (5 bases). This CDR3 is 12 amino acids long. Germline assignment: CDR1 MNHEY and CDR2 SVGEGT. The V end lost 7 bases, the J end lost 4 bases, and 11 bases lay between the germline ends. The CDR3 here is CASTARDYEQYF. The CDR3 bases are TGTGCCAGCACAGCCAGGGATTACGAGCAGTACTTC.

This clonotype was seen at least ten times. A junction boundary mismatches the germline segment, possibly from a read error. The V gene is TRBV5-1, the J gene TRBJ1-4, with 8 bases matching TRBD1. The CDR3 spans 13 residues. Germline V gene data show CDR1 as SGHRS and CDR2 as YFSETQ. This CDR3 reads CASSFGTGEKLFF. DNA of the CDR3: TGTGCCAGCAGCTTCGGGACAGGCGAAAAACTGTTTTTT.

This clonotype was recorded only once. The V gene is TRBV3-1, the J gene TRBJ1-2; D perhaps matches TRBD1 (6 bases). The CDR3 totals 12 residues. V was clipped by 1 base and J by 7 bases, with 7 bases between them. Germline V CDR1 and CDR2: LGHDT, YNNKEL (reference sequence). The CDR3 protein is CASSQAGVGYTF. Here the CDR3 DNA reads TGTGCCAGCAGCCAAGCAGGGGTTGGCTACACCTTC.

The J gene is TRBJ2-1, the V gene TRBV6-5; TRBD2 might be the D (6 bases). There are 15 residues in the CDR3. Germline lookup yields CDR1 MNHEY and CDR2 SVGAGI. V was clipped by 2 bases and J by 9 bases, with 17 bases between them. Written as DNA, the CDR3 is TGTGCCAGCAGTTACGGGGGGAGAGGGGATACTGAGCAGTTCTTC. Its translation: CASSYGGRGDTEQFF.